These 6 T cell receptor beta chains originate from one sample sequenced in a study of CD8+CD57+ T cells in acquired aplastic anemia. Genomic DNA, the template, was used for profiling of the TCR beta VDJ and CDR3. TCRdb processed the reads anew with MiXCR; each CDR3 protein has one entry. There are just over 200,000 distinct CDR3 sequences in the sample; 50% to 70% occur only once, and around 50% lies in the top ten. An expansion of CD8+CD57+ cells by flow cytometry had been shown in patients chosen for sequencing. Sequencing input: sorted CD4+, CD8+, or CD8+CD57+ T cells (not recorded which) from PBMCs. The receptors here all came from a human donor with aplastic anemia.

This rearrangement joins TRBV4-1 to TRBJ2-7, with D possibly being TRBD2 (5 bases). Trimming removed 1 base at V and 3 bases at J, with 10 bases between. The CDR3 loop spans 14 amino acids. The germline V gene encodes CDR1 MGHRA and CDR2 YSYEKL. The CDR3 DNA is TGCGCCAGCAGCCAAGTGTCGGGGAACTACGAGCAGTACTTC. It translates to CASSQVSGNYEQYF.

The genes are TRBV7-2 and TRBJ2-7; TRBD2 matches at 8 bases. The germline V gene encodes CDR1 SGHTA and CDR2 FQGNSA. Germline trimming cut 5 bases from V and 2 bases from J; bases unmatched to any gene: 8. This CDR3 is 15 amino acids long. CDR3 sequence: CASSRRGGETYEQYF. The CDR3 DNA follows: TGTGCCAGCAGCCGTCGGGGGGGGGAAACCTACGAGCAGTACTTC.

This chain joins TRBV6-9 and TRBJ1-5, with 8 bases matching TRBD1. The CDR3 totals 15 residues. J lost 4 bases, V lost 5 bases, and 7 bases had no gene match. Germline CDR1 MNHGY, CDR2 SVAAGI. The CDR3 nucleotides read TGTGCCAGCAGTGAATCGAGACAGGGGAATCAGCCCCAGCATTTT. It is translated as CASSESRQGNQPQHF.

This rearrangement joins TRBV19 to TRBJ2-7, with 9 bases identical to TRBD1. The germline V gene encodes CDR1 LNHDA and CDR2 SQIVND (reference sequence). Trimming removed 5 bases from V and 2 bases from J; junction bases left unmatched: 4. CDR3 size: 14 residues. The chain's CDR3 is CASSETGGTYEQYF. The CDR3 DNA sequence: TGTGCCAGTAGTGAGACAGGGGGAACCTACGAGCAGTACTTC. Together with reference TRBV19 and TRBJ2-7, the CDR3 gives the full variable domain: DGGITQSPKYLFRKEGQNVTLSCEQNLNHDAMYWYRQDPGQGLRLIYYSQIVNDFQKGDIAEGYSVSREKKESFPLTVTSAQKNPTAFYLCASSETGGTYEQYFGPGTRLTVT.

This clonotype was counted at least ten times. This chain uses TRBV12-3 or TRBV12-4 with TRBJ1-1; D is unresolved. The V end lost 5 bases, the J end lost 1 base, and 11 bases lay between the germline ends. This CDR3 contains 14 residues. The CDR3 bases are TGTGCCAGCAGTATAGTGGGGAGGAACACTGAAGCTTTCTTT. Amino acid sequence: CASSIVGRNTEAFF.

The CDR3 DNA is TGTGCCATCACGGGGGGACTAGCGGGGACCTACGAGCAGTACTTC. The encoded protein is CAITGGLAGTYEQYF. The chain carries TRBV10-3 and TRBJ2-7, with 13 bases matching TRBD2. Trimming removed 7 bases from V and 2 bases from J; junction bases left unmatched: 5. Germline-derived CDR1 and CDR2 are ENHRY and SYGVKD. This CDR3 contains 15 residues.